Listed below are T cell receptor beta chains from one sample, sequenced in a study of cytomegalovirus exposure and HLA in healthy donors. Repertoires were generated with immunoSEQ multiplex PCR, while TCRdb's copy carries only in-frame clones and drops some. This table has some 150,000 clones, roughly 80% appearing once. Sequences were obtained from PBMCs. The receptors were gathered from a woman aged 18-35 years in good health and CMV-seronegative. The conserved cysteine and the conserved F or W are not part of the CDR3 here. Fields, in order: V gene, J gene, CDR3 protein.

V gene: TRBV5-1
J gene: TRBJ2-7
CDR3 protein: ASSPTGAGEYEQY

V gene: TRBV25-1
J gene: TRBJ1-1
CDR3 protein: ASSPAGTEAF

V gene: TRBV4-3
J gene: TRBJ2-2
CDR3 protein: ASGHNPDRSTGELF

V gene: TRBV5-1
J gene: TRBJ1-2
CDR3 protein: ASSLGQGNGYT

V gene: TRBV28
J gene: TRBJ2-7
CDR3 protein: ASRPQTVTYEQY

V gene: TRBV28
J gene: TRBJ2-5
CDR3 protein: ASSPRGLAGAGETQY

V gene: TRBV7-2
J gene: TRBJ2-2
CDR3 protein: ASSLYSGRNTGELF

V gene: TRBV7-9
J gene: TRBJ1-1
CDR3 protein: ASSQRVTGRNTEAF

V gene: TRBV2
J gene: TRBJ2-3
CDR3 protein: ASTPAGGFYTDTQY

V gene: TRBV28
J gene: TRBJ1-2
CDR3 protein: AGLGLGAGRFYGYT

V gene: TRBV30
J gene: TRBJ1-5
CDR3 protein: AWSGNRDQPQH

V gene: TRBV4-1
J gene: TRBJ1-4
CDR3 protein: ASSRGGAKDEKLF

V gene: TRBV28
J gene: TRBJ1-2
CDR3 protein: ASSRTAVSYGYT

V gene: TRBV29-1
J gene: TRBJ2-7
CDR3 protein: SVGLVGEQY

V gene: TRBV6-5
J gene: TRBJ2-2
CDR3 protein: ASSPPRAGELF

V gene: TRBV7-9
J gene: TRBJ2-1
CDR3 protein: ASSSSKTGVSSYNEQF

V gene: TRBV28
J gene: TRBJ1-2
CDR3 protein: ASRFRDYGYT

V gene: TRBV27
J gene: TRBJ2-7
CDR3 protein: ASSMVGDHSYEQY

V gene: TRBV7-2
J gene: TRBJ2-2
CDR3 protein: ASSIATDAGELF

V gene: TRBV6-5
J gene: TRBJ2-5
CDR3 protein: ASSLLASRLAQY

V gene: TRBV7-3
J gene: TRBJ1-2
CDR3 protein: ASSPFPTGYPNYGYT

V gene: TRBV18
J gene: TRBJ2-4
CDR3 protein: ASSPGTGVILAKNIQY

V gene: TRBV15
J gene: TRBJ1-1
CDR3 protein: ATRLLQGLAFEAF

V gene: TRBV6-6
J gene: TRBJ1-2
CDR3 protein: ASGYRDRGSNYGYT

V gene: TRBV19
J gene: TRBJ2-7
CDR3 protein: ASSILAGASYEQY

V gene: TRBV10-3
J gene: TRBJ2-7
CDR3 protein: AISPRQGTTYEQY